This T cell receptor beta chain was profiled in a study of cytomegalovirus exposure and HLA in healthy donors. Overall study findings and caveats: Within the data, a cluster of highly shared sequence variants was likely a sequencing artifact. Follow-up analysis seemed to connect common viral pathogens with several of the most significant clusters identified. The study recorded 160 or so TCR beta chains that were cytomegalovirus-associated.

As regards this clone: The antigen is unknown.

CDR1 is SEHNR and CDR2 is FQNEAQ in the germline V gene (reference sequence). The CDR3 has 15 residues. V dropped 4 bases and J dropped 4; count of bases not matched to a gene: 7. PCR used 60 Vbeta primers and 13 Jbeta primers. Repertoires were generated with immunoSEQ multiplex PCR, while TCRdb's copy carries only in-frame clones and drops some. The table records roughly 170,000 clones, almost 85% of them present only once. The sequence was collected from a man aged 30 to 39 in good health and CMV-seronegative. The rearrangement joins TRBV7-9 to TRBJ2-3, with 8 bases identical to TRBD2. Sequencing input: PBMCs. The CDR3 reads CASSSLSGSSDTQYF. The CDR3 DNA sequence: TGTGCCAGCAGCTCACTGAGCGGGAGCTCAGATACGCAGTATTTT.